The present TCR beta chain was sequenced within a study of shared clonotypes between healthy human individuals. Findings and limits, study-wide: The small donor group covered limited genetic and exposure diversity.

The run depth of the assay was deep. The authors split each subset's genomic DNA evenly across several immunoSEQ plates. TCRdb keeps only in-frame clones here, not all; method: immunoSEQ multiplex PCR. The table shows hundreds of thousands of clones, with around 77% occurring only once. Donors comprised healthy HIV-negative adults lacking recent acute infections or vaccinations. This CDR3 has 13 residues. V was pared by 4 bases and J by 3 bases, with 3 bases of the junction left unmatched. Germline lookup yields CDR1 SGDLS and CDR2 YYNGEE. As to this clone: Its antigen is not known.

Sequencing was carried out using PBMCs. The gene calls are TRBV9 and TRBJ1-1; 7 bases agree with TRBD1. This sequence was found in a middle-aged woman in good health. Some clones in this sample may be carry-over from other donors' samples. The CDR3, as DNA: TGTGCCAGCAGCAAAACAGGGGACACTGAAGCTTTCTTT. Translated, it gives CASSKTGDTEAFF.